Reported below is one TCR beta chain. Its antigen specificity is not known. Per-base qualities were not stored, and no clone one base away is much larger. This entry belongs to a study of control samples from healthy donors and cancer patients (TCRdb year 2020). Libraries were constructed by the immunoSEQ multiplex PCR assay. Held by TCRdb, this immuneACCESS table contains in-frame sequences only and omits some clones. Under half of the omission traces to an unresolved V gene where checked; the cause of the rest is unknown. The sample data list 95,000 to 100,000 clones, and approximately 90% of these were observed just once. The top ten hold 7.8% of the sample. Based on the germline V gene, the CDR1 and CDR2 sequences are LGHNA and YSLEER. CDR3 length: 15 amino acids, cysteine to phenylalanine. Of the read, only the CDR3 DNA is kept; its 45 bases are in frame from base 1. V loses 1 base of germline sequence and J loses 4 bases, and the interval between the two ends is 10 bases.

The receptor was derived from a man younger than 45 in good health. The sample taken for sequencing was blood. The chain couples TRBV4-3 to TRBJ2-2; 6 matching bases give a weak D call of TRBD2. The sequenced DNA: TGCGCCAGCAGCCAAGTAAACGGGGGCACCGGGGAGCTGTTTTTT. This yields the protein CASSQVNGGTGELFF.